The 13 T cell receptor beta chains below all came from one sample that was sequenced in a study of T cell responses to AZD1222 COVID-19 vaccine (dated by TCRdb to the early 2020s). The meaning of the sample's time point label: about 28 days (+/-7) after the second vaccine dose. Library preparation employed the immunoSEQ multiplex PCR assay. TCRdb stores this immuneACCESS table with in-frame sequences only. Part of the clones is absent; in the studies checked, under half of the shortfall reflects unresolved V genes, and no reason is known for the rest. The sample records 150,000 to 200,000 clones, around 85% of which are singletons. Roughly 1.1% of the sample belongs to the ten largest clones. Material: peripheral blood, obtained 28 days after the second AZD1222 dose. Receptors originate from an adult who received the AZD1222 COVID-19 vaccine.

The V and J genes are TRBV6-5 and TRBJ2-7; 7 nucleotides match TRBD1. V dropped 6 bases and J dropped 3; count of bases not matched to a gene: 8. The length of the CDR3 is 14 residues. Germline V lookup: CDR1 MNHEY, CDR2 SVGAGI. CDR3 DNA: TGTGCCAGCAGGGTGACAGGGAGAAGCTACGAGCAGTACTTC. Encoded protein: CASRVTGRSYEQYF.

The rearrangement links TRBV19 to TRBJ1-5, with 8 bases fitting TRBD1. This CDR3 contains 15 residues. Germline V gene sequence: CDR1 LNHDA, CDR2 SQIVND (reference sequence). Losses at the gene ends were 7 bases for V and 8 bases for J; bases not matched to a gene: 13. CDR3 protein: CASNPQQGAGEPQHF. CDR3 coding DNA: TGTGCCAGTAACCCCCAGCAGGGGGCAGGGGAGCCCCAGCATTTT.

This chain joins TRBV6-2 or TRBV6-3 and TRBJ1-1, with D hard to call. V lost 4 bases, J lost 1 base, and 7 bases lay in between. Germline assignment: CDR1 MNHEY and CDR2 SVGEGT. This CDR3 has 13 amino acids. The CDR3 spells CASSFLENTEAFF. The CDR3 DNA reads as TGTGCCAGCAGTTTCCTCGAGAACACTGAAGCTTTCTTT.

The V and J genes are TRBV9 and TRBJ2-5, with a tentative D call TRBD2 (6 bases). The germline V and J ends were trimmed by 0 bases and 4 bases, with 19 bases remaining between them. Germline CDR1 reads SGDLS; CDR2 reads YYNGEE. CDR3 length: 17 residues. CDR3 coding DNA: TGTGCCAGCAGCGTAGAACTAAATGGGCGGGGAGGAGAGACCCAGTACTTC. Translated: CASSVELNGRGGETQYF. Full variable domain (remainder filled in from reference TRBV9 and TRBJ2-5): DSGVTQTPKHLITATGQRVTLRCSPRSGDLSVYWYQQSLDQGLQFLIQYYNGEERAKGNILERFSAQQFPDLHSELNLSSLELGDSALYFCASSVELNGRGGETQYFGPGTRLLVL.

This clone was seen once. This chain links TRBV7-2 with TRBJ1-1; 9 bases map to TRBD1. V gave up 4 bases and J gave up 7 bases; unmatched junction bases: 4. The germline V gene encodes CDR1 SGHTA and CDR2 FQGNSA. The CDR3 totals 13 residues. This CDR3 reads CASSWGTGLEAFF. CDR3 nucleotide sequence: TGTGCCAGCAGCTGGGGGACAGGGCTTGAAGCTTTCTTT.

This clone was picked up a small number of times. Other DNA sequences in the same sample also yield this CDR3. The chain links TRBV7-9 to TRBJ2-7; D ambiguous. The CDR3 runs to 12 residues. Germline V gene lookup returns CDR1 SEHNR and CDR2 FQNEAQ (reference sequence). V was clipped by 1 base and J by 5 bases, with 6 bases between them. CDR3 in DNA: TGTGCCAGCAGCTTAGGAAGGGACGAGCAGTACTTC. It is translated as CASSLGRDEQYF.

The chain recombines TRBV9 with TRBJ1-2; perhaps TRBD1 as D (5 bases). Trimming took off 0 bases at V and 13 bases at J, with 13 bases between the two ends. The CDR3 loop spans 12 amino acids. CDR1 is SGDLS, CDR2 YYNGEE, per germline. The CDR3: CASSVVGRATTF. The CDR3 DNA follows: TGTGCCAGCAGCGTAGTGGGCAGGGCCACCACCTTC.

This sequence joins TRBV27 and TRBJ2-7; a weak D match, TRBD2 (5 bases). The CDR3 loop spans 15 amino acids. In germline, CDR1 is MNHEY, CDR2 SMNVEV (reference sequence). V dropped 8 bases and J dropped 4 bases, with 21 bases sitting between them. In DNA form, the CDR3 reads TGTGCCAGCCGCCCCCCTGGTGGGGAGCCGTACGAGCAGTACTTC. This encodes CASRPPGGEPYEQYF.

The chain employs TRBV5-1 and TRBJ2-5, with TRBD1 matching 7 bases. Trimming took 1 base from V and 7 from J; bases not matched to a gene: 13. The CDR3 length is 16 residues. Germline CDR1 SGHRS, CDR2 YFSETQ. The CDR3 DNA is TGCGCCAGCAGCTTGAGTAGGGCAGGGGGTCGAGGGACCCAGTACTTC. It specifies CASSLSRAGGRGTQYF.

The chain joins TRBV4-1 to TRBJ2-5; the D gene could be TRBD1 or TRBD2 (6 bases each). The germline gives CDR1 MGHRA, CDR2 YSYEKL. The V and J ends lost 1 base and 5 bases respectively, with 17 bases between them. The CDR3 runs to 16 residues. The CDR3 loop reads CASSQGVLQGLETQYF. CDR3 sequence (DNA): TGCGCCAGCAGCCAAGGGGTCTTACAGGGACTGGAGACCCAGTACTTC.

The V gene is TRBV10-2, the J gene TRBJ2-5, with TRBD2 identical over 9 bases. The V gene's germline CDR1 is WSHSY and CDR2 SAAADI. V was pared by 8 bases and J by 3 bases, with 4 bases of the junction left unmatched. The CDR3 consists of 13 residues. CDR3 sequence: CASSWTSEETQYF. The CDR3, as DNA: TGCGCCAGCTCTTGGACTAGCGAAGAGACCCAGTACTTC.

The V and J genes are TRBV10-2 and TRBJ1-1, with D possibly matching TRBD1 (5 bases). This CDR3 is 14 amino acids long. Germline values: CDR1 WSHSY, CDR2 SAAADI. V lost 8 bases and J 6 bases, leaving 19 bases between the germline ends. The CDR3 region is CASGVGVRIPEAFF. CDR3 nucleotide sequence: TGCGCCAGCGGGGTGGGGGTGAGGATCCCTGAAGCTTTCTTT.

The CDR3 spells CASSFREAPEQYF. The CDR3 bases are TGTGCCAGCAGCTTCCGAGAGGCTCCCGAGCAGTACTTC. J is TRBJ2-7 and V is TRBV6-5; no reliable D call. Germline CDR1 is MNHEY and CDR2 is SVGAGI. V lost 6 bases and J 6 bases, leaving 15 bases between the germline ends. CDR3 length: 13 residues.